The rows below give T cell receptor beta chains drawn from one sample of a study of blood T cell repertoires in COVID-19. Assay used: immunoSEQ multiplex PCR; TCRdb lists only in-frame clones, some missing. This table has more than 150,000 clones, more than 75% appearing once. The sequenced sample consisted of peripheral blood. Receptors were obtained from a woman aged 18-29 years who had recovered from COVID-19. The CDR3 runs from the conserved cysteine through the conserved F or W. A D gene is named only where the DNA matches it firmly. Clone size, where shown, is once, few, many, or a class for clones that have expanded.

NA	NA	TRBV6-5	TRBJ1-4	CASSYSLRTVNEKLFF	TGTGCCAGCAGTTACTCGTTAAGGACAGTGAATGAAAAACTGTTTTTT
NA	NA	TRBV7-9	TRBJ1-5	CASSTTNQPQHF	TGTGCCAGCAGCACAACAAATCAGCCCCAGCATTTT
TRBD1	NA	TRBV11-2	TRBJ1-4	CASSSRDRGTNEKLFF	TGTGCCAGCAGCTCCCGGGACAGGGGTACTAATGAAAAACTGTTTTTT
NA	NA	TRBV5-1	TRBJ1-4	CASSFESRNEKLFF	TGCGCCAGCAGCTTTGAAAGTCGGAATGAAAAACTGTTTTTT
NA	once	TRBV24-1	TRBJ1-2	CATSDSGGSNYGYTF	TGTGCCACCAGTGATTCCGGCGGATCTAACTATGGCTACACCTTC
TRBD2	NA	TRBV6-5	TRBJ2-7	CASSPTSGVSYEQYF	TGTGCCAGCAGCCCGACTAGCGGGGTCTCCTACGAGCAGTACTTC
TRBD1	NA	TRBV5-4	TRBJ1-1	CASSYRTGWFTEAFF	TGTGCCAGCAGTTACCGGACAGGGTGGTTCACTGAAGCTTTCTTT
NA	NA	TRBV7-3	TRBJ1-2	CASSRSTTPYGYTF	TGTGCCAGCAGCCGTAGTACGACTCCATATGGCTACACCTTC
TRBD1	NA	TRBV5-1	TRBJ1-6	CASSATGSVDSPLHF	TGCGCCAGCAGCGCGACAGGGTCGGTTGATTCACCCCTCCACTTT
NA	NA	TRBV3-1/TRBV3-2	TRBJ1-2	CASSYLGGGYGYTF	TGTGCCAGCAGCTATCTAGGGGGGGGCTATGGCTACACCTTC
TRBD1	NA	TRBV7-9	TRBJ2-5	CASSQATGELETQYF	TGTGCCAGCAGCCAGGCGACAGGGGAGTTGGAGACCCAGTACTTC
TRBD1	NA	TRBV24-1	TRBJ2-1	CATSDLPGQGRNEQFF	TGTGCCACCAGTGATTTGCCGGGACAGGGACGCAATGAGCAGTTCTTC
NA	NA	TRBV10-3	TRBJ1-2	CAISEWAENGYTF	TGTGCCATCAGTGAGTGGGCAGAGAATGGCTACACCTTC
TRBD2	NA	TRBV19	TRBJ2-3	CASSPLAVPTDTQYF	TGTGCCAGTAGTCCCCTAGCGGTCCCCACAGATACGCAGTATTTT
TRBD2	once	TRBV7-9	TRBJ2-5	CASSFLGLAGAETQYF	TGTGCCAGCAGCTTCCTGGGACTAGCGGGAGCGGAGACCCAGTACTTC
NA	NA	TRBV29-1	TRBJ2-1	CSCQGSYNEQFF	TGCAGCTGTCAGGGGTCCTACAATGAGCAGTTCTTC
NA	NA	TRBV29-1	TRBJ1-1	CSVEWGGNTKAFF	TGCAGCGTTGAGTGGGGAGGGAACACTAAAGCTTTCTTT
NA	NA	TRBV6-2/TRBV6-3	TRBJ1-1	CASSEAVNTEAFF	TGTGCCAGCAGTGAGGCCGTGAACACTGAAGCTTTCTTT
NA	NA	TRBV7-2	TRBJ2-7	CASSLGTFSSYEQYF	TGTGCCAGCAGCTTAGGGACTTTCAGCTCCTACGAGCAGTACTTC
TRBD1	NA	TRBV7-9	TRBJ1-2	CASSLEGQSYGYTF	TGTGCCAGCAGCTTAGAGGGACAGTCATATGGCTACACCTTC
NA	NA	TRBV5-6	TRBJ1-5	CASSLANTGGNQPQHF	TGTGCCAGCAGCTTGGCCAACACCGGAGGCAATCAGCCCCAGCATTTT
TRBD2	NA	TRBV7-8	TRBJ2-5	CASSREVGGGPQETQYF	TGTGCCAGCAGCCGAGAAGTTGGCGGGGGGCCGCAAGAGACCCAGTACTTC